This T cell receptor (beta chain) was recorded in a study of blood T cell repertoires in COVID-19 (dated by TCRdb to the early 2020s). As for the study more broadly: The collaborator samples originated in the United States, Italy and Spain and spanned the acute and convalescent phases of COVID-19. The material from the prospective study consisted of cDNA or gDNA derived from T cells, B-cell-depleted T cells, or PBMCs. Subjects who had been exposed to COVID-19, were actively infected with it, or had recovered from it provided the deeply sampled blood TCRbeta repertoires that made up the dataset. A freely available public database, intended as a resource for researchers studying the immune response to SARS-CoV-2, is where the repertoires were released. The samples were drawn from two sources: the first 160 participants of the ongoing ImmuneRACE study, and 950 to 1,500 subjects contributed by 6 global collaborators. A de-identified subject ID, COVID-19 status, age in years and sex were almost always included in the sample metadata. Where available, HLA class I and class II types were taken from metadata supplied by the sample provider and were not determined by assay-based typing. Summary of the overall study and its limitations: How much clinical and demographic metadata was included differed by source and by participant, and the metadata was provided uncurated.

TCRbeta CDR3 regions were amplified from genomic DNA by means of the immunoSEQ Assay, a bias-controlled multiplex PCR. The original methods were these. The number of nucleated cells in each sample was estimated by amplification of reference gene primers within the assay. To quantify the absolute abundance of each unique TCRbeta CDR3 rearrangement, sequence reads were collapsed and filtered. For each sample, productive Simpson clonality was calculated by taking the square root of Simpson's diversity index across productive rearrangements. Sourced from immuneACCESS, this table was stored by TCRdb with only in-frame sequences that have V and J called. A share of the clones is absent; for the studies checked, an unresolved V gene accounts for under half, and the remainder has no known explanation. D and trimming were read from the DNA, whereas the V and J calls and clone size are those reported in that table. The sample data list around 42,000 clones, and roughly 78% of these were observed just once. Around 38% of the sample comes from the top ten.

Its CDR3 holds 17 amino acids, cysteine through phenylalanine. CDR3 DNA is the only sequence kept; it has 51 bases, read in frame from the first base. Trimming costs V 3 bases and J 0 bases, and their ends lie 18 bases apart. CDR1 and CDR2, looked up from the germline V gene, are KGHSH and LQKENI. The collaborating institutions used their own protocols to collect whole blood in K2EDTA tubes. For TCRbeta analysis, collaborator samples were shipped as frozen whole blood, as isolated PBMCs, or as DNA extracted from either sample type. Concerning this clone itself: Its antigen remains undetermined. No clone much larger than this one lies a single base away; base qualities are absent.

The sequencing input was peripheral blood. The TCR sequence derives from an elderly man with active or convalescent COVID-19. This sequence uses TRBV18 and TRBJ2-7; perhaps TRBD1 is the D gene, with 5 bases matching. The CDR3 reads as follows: CASSPRGRQGSSYEQYF. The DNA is TGTGCCAGCTCACCTAGGGGTCGACAAGGAAGCTCCTACGAGCAGTACTTC.